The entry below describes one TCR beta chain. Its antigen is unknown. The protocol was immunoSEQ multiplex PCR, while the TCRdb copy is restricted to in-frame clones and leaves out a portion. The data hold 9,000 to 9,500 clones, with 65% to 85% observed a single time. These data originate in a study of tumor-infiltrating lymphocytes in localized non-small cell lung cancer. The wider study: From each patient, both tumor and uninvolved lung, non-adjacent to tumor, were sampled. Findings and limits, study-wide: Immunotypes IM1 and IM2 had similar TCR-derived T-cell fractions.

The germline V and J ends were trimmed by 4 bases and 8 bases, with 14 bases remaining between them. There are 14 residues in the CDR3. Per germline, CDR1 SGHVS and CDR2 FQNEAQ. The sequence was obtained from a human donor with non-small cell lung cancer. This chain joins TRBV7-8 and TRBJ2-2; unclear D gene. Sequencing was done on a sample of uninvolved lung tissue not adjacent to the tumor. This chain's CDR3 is CASSSRSDQGELFF. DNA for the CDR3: TGTGCCAGCAGCTCCCGGTCGGACCAGGGGGAGCTGTTTTTT.